This is a list of T cell receptor beta chains from one sample in a study of blood T cells in healthy people across ages. Each CDR3 protein is one row after TCRdb ran MiXCR on the 5' RACE reads. The sample consists of 1.5 million to 1.9 million distinct CDR3 sequences, 35% to 45% of them appearing once. Sequenced: blood. The receptors shown here come from a woman between 18 and 30 years old in good health. Each CDR3 is given with its conserved first and last residue. A D gene is named only where the DNA matches it firmly. Size is omitted from some rows. Given values are once, few, many or a class for expanded clones.

d_gene: NA; v_gene: TRBV20-1; abundance: NA; j_gene: TRBJ2-1; CDR3nt: TGCAGTGCTAGCCCACTAGGAAACCCCTACAATGAGCAGTTCTTC; CDR3aa: CSASPLGNPYNEQFF
d_gene: NA; v_gene: TRBV13; abundance: NA; j_gene: TRBJ1-2; CDR3nt: TGTGCCAGCAGCTTAGGCACGAGGTCCGCTACCTATGGCTACACCTTC; CDR3aa: CASSLGTRSATYGYTF
d_gene: TRBD1; v_gene: TRBV7-2; abundance: NA; j_gene: TRBJ1-2; CDR3nt: TGTGCCAGCAGCTTTCGGGACAGGGGCGTTATGGGCTATGGCTACACCTTC; CDR3aa: CASSFRDRGVMGYGYTF
d_gene: NA; v_gene: TRBV27; abundance: NA; j_gene: TRBJ2-1; CDR3nt: TGTGCCAGCAGTGGAGGGGCAAGAGCTGAGCAGTTCTTC; CDR3aa: CASSGGARAEQFF
d_gene: NA; v_gene: TRBV4-3; abundance: few; j_gene: TRBJ1-2; CDR3nt: TGCGCCAGCAGCCAAGATTCTCGTGGCCTCGGTAGCTACACCTTC; CDR3aa: CASSQDSRGLGSYTF
d_gene: TRBD2; v_gene: TRBV2; abundance: NA; j_gene: TRBJ2-3; CDR3nt: TGTGCCATCGAGCGGGGACCGGATACGCAGTATTTT; CDR3aa: CAIERGPDTQYF
d_gene: NA; v_gene: TRBV3-1; abundance: few; j_gene: TRBJ2-4; CDR3nt: TGTGCCAGCAGCCAAGAATGGGGCCGGGGCAAAAACATTCAGTACTTC; CDR3aa: CASSQEWGRGKNIQYF
d_gene: NA; v_gene: TRBV20-1; abundance: NA; j_gene: TRBJ2-1; CDR3nt: TGCAGTGCTACAACGCCGCTCAATGAGCAGTTCTTC; CDR3aa: CSATTPLNEQFF
d_gene: NA; v_gene: TRBV7-6; abundance: NA; j_gene: TRBJ1-5; CDR3nt: TGTGCCAGCAGCCCTAGGGATAAATGGGGGTGCCCACACTACTATAGCAATCAGCCCCAGCATTTT; CDR3aa: CASSPRDKWGCPHYYSNQPQHF
d_gene: NA; v_gene: TRBV7-2; abundance: few; j_gene: TRBJ2-1; CDR3nt: TGTGCCAGCAGCTGGGAACGGGCAGGGGGGTACAATGAGCAGTTCTTC; CDR3aa: CASSWERAGGYNEQFF
d_gene: NA; v_gene: TRBV20-1; abundance: NA; j_gene: TRBJ2-3; CDR3nt: TGCACCATCCCCTCCGCAGGGAGTCGCACAGATACGCAGTATTTT; CDR3aa: CTIPSAGSRTDTQYF
d_gene: NA; v_gene: TRBV29-1; abundance: NA; j_gene: TRBJ2-1; CDR3nt: TGCAGCGTTGAGGGGGGTGGGATTGGGGAGCAGTTCTTC; CDR3aa: CSVEGGGIGEQFF
d_gene: NA; v_gene: TRBV5-1; abundance: once; j_gene: TRBJ2-1; CDR3nt: TGCGCCAGCAGCGCCCTAGCGAACAATGAGCAGTTCTTC; CDR3aa: CASSALANNEQFF
d_gene: TRBD2; v_gene: TRBV7-2; abundance: once; j_gene: TRBJ2-7; CDR3nt: TGTGCCAGCAGCTCCCGAGGACTAGTCGGCGAGCAGTACTTC; CDR3aa: CASSSRGLVGEQYF
d_gene: NA; v_gene: TRBV12-3/TRBV12-4; abundance: NA; j_gene: TRBJ2-5; CDR3nt: TGTGCCAGCAGTTTAGCGCTAACGCCTGTTTGGTACAATGAGCAGTACTTC; CDR3aa: CASSLALTPVWYNEQYF
d_gene: NA; v_gene: TRBV10-3; abundance: once; j_gene: TRBJ2-7; CDR3nt: TGTGCCATCAGTGAAGGCAGGAGCTCCTACAATGAGCAGTACTTC; CDR3aa: CAISEGRSSYNEQYF
d_gene: NA; v_gene: TRBV29-1; abundance: NA; j_gene: TRBJ2-3; CDR3nt: TGCAGCGTTGAAGATCGGGGGATGGGCACAGATACGCAGTATTTT; CDR3aa: CSVEDRGMGTDTQYF
d_gene: TRBD2; v_gene: TRBV7-8; abundance: NA; j_gene: TRBJ2-1; CDR3nt: TGTGCCAGCAGCGCCGGGACTAGCGGGGCCTACAATGAGCAGTTCTTC; CDR3aa: CASSAGTSGAYNEQFF
d_gene: TRBD1; v_gene: TRBV12-3/TRBV12-4; abundance: many; j_gene: TRBJ2-3; CDR3nt: TGTGCCAGCAGTCCCGCGACAGGGATCGCCGTAACAGATACGCAGTATTTT; CDR3aa: CASSPATGIAVTDTQYF
d_gene: NA; v_gene: TRBV30; abundance: NA; j_gene: TRBJ1-4; CDR3nt: TGTGCCTGGGGAATAGATGGGGAAAAACTGTTTTTT; CDR3aa: CAWGIDGEKLFF
d_gene: TRBD1; v_gene: TRBV6-2/TRBV6-3; abundance: NA; j_gene: TRBJ1-2; CDR3nt: TGTGCCAGCAGTAGCCGACAGGGCGACTATGGCTACACCTTC; CDR3aa: CASSSRQGDYGYTF
d_gene: NA; v_gene: TRBV20-1; abundance: NA; j_gene: TRBJ1-2; CDR3nt: TGCAGTGCCCAATCGAGGACCTTAAACTATGGCTACACCTTC; CDR3aa: CSAQSRTLNYGYTF
d_gene: TRBD2; v_gene: TRBV11-1; abundance: NA; j_gene: TRBJ2-2; CDR3nt: TGTGCCAGCAGCTCCGGGACTAGCGGGAATTCGAACACCGGGGAGCTGTTTTTT; CDR3aa: CASSSGTSGNSNTGELFF
d_gene: NA; v_gene: TRBV7-9; abundance: NA; j_gene: TRBJ2-5; CDR3nt: TGTGCCAGCAGCTTTATTGTGGGCCGAGGAGAGACCCAGTACTTC; CDR3aa: CASSFIVGRGETQYF
d_gene: TRBD1; v_gene: TRBV20-1; abundance: NA; j_gene: TRBJ1-1; CDR3nt: TGCAGTGCTAGAGACAGGGGACAGGGTAACGGTGAAGCTTTCTTT; CDR3aa: CSARDRGQGNGEAFF
d_gene: NA; v_gene: TRBV4-2; abundance: NA; j_gene: TRBJ1-1; CDR3nt: TGTGCCAGCAGCCACCTTGGGGGTCAGGGAGGGTACACTGAAGCTTTCTTT; CDR3aa: CASSHLGGQGGYTEAFF
d_gene: TRBD1; v_gene: TRBV20-1; abundance: NA; j_gene: TRBJ1-1; CDR3nt: TGCAGCCTAAGACAGGGGATGGACACTGAAGCTTTCTTT; CDR3aa: CSLRQGMDTEAFF
d_gene: NA; v_gene: TRBV3-1; abundance: NA; j_gene: TRBJ1-6; CDR3nt: TGTGCCAGCAGCCAAGATCTAGGCAGGGACTATAATTCACCCCTCCACTTT; CDR3aa: CASSQDLGRDYNSPLHF
d_gene: NA; v_gene: TRBV3-1; abundance: NA; j_gene: TRBJ1-2; CDR3nt: TGTGCCAGCAGCCAAAAGGGGAGCTATGGCTACACCTTC; CDR3aa: CASSQKGSYGYTF
d_gene: TRBD1; v_gene: TRBV9; abundance: few; j_gene: TRBJ2-7; CDR3nt: TGTGCCAGCAGCGTAGTTGGGACAGGGGGCGCCGAGCAGTACTTC; CDR3aa: CASSVVGTGGAEQYF
d_gene: NA; v_gene: TRBV18; abundance: NA; j_gene: TRBJ2-3; CDR3nt: TGTGCCAGCACAGCAGGAGGGACAGATACGCAGTATTTT; CDR3aa: CASTAGGTDTQYF
d_gene: NA; v_gene: TRBV20-1; abundance: few; j_gene: TRBJ2-6; CDR3nt: TGCAGTGCCAGGCTAAGCTCTGGGGCCAACGTCCTGACTTTC; CDR3aa: CSARLSSGANVLTF
d_gene: TRBD1; v_gene: TRBV5-6; abundance: NA; j_gene: TRBJ2-2; CDR3nt: TGTGCCAGCAGCCTAATCATTAACTCAGGGGGTCGAAACACCGGGGAGCTGTTTTTT; CDR3aa: CASSLIINSGGRNTGELFF
d_gene: NA; v_gene: TRBV29-1; abundance: NA; j_gene: TRBJ2-1; CDR3nt: TGCAGCGTTGAACTCCGGGACAATGAGCAGTTCTTC; CDR3aa: CSVELRDNEQFF
d_gene: TRBD1; v_gene: TRBV3-1; abundance: NA; j_gene: TRBJ2-2; CDR3nt: TGTGCCAGCAGCCACAACAGGGGGCGAATGACCGGGGAGCTGTTTTTT; CDR3aa: CASSHNRGRMTGELFF
d_gene: TRBD1; v_gene: TRBV6-2/TRBV6-3; abundance: NA; j_gene: TRBJ2-3; CDR3nt: TGTGCCAGCAGGACCTATGGACAGGGGGCAGATACGCAGTATTTT; CDR3aa: CASRTYGQGADTQYF
d_gene: TRBD1; v_gene: TRBV20-1; abundance: NA; j_gene: TRBJ2-6; CDR3nt: TGCAGTGCCGCCGGGCGGACAGGGGATGCTGGGGCCAACGTCCTGACTTTC; CDR3aa: CSAAGRTGDAGANVLTF
d_gene: TRBD1; v_gene: TRBV10-3; abundance: few; j_gene: TRBJ2-7; CDR3nt: TGTGCCATCAGCGGTCCCCCGACCGGGACAGGATCCTACGAGCAGTACTTC; CDR3aa: CAISGPPTGTGSYEQYF
d_gene: NA; v_gene: TRBV29-1; abundance: NA; j_gene: TRBJ1-2; CDR3nt: TGCAGCGTTGGTTCCAACTATGGCTACACCTTC; CDR3aa: CSVGSNYGYTF
d_gene: TRBD1; v_gene: TRBV20-1; abundance: NA; j_gene: TRBJ2-7; CDR3nt: TGCAGTGCTACAGGGGGCAAAGGCAATGAGCAGTACTTC; CDR3aa: CSATGGKGNEQYF